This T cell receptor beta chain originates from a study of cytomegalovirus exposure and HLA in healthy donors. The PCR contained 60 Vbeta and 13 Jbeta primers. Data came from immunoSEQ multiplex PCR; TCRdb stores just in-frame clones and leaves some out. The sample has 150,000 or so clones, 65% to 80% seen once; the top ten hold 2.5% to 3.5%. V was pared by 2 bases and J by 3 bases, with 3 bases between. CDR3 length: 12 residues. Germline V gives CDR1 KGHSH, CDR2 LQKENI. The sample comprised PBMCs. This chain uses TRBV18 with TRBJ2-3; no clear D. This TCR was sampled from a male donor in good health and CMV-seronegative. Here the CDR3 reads CASSPETDTQYF. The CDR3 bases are TGTGCCAGCTCACCAGAGACAGATACGCAGTATTTT. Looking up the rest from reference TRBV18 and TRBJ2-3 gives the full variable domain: NAGVMQNPRHLVRRRGQEARLRCSPMKGHSHVYWYRQLPEEGLKFMVYLQKENIIDESGMPKERFSAEFPKEGPSILRIQQVVRGDSAAYFCASSPETDTQYFGPGTRLTVL.